These T cell receptor beta chains were read from a single sample in a study of blood T cells in healthy people across ages. TCRdb processed the 5' RACE reads anew with MiXCR; each CDR3 protein has one entry. The data hold about a million distinct CDR3 sequences, with 51% observed a single time. Material for sequencing was blood. Source of these receptors: a woman aged 55-70 years in good health. Both conserved end residues are part of each CDR3. A D gene is named only where the DNA matches it firmly. Clone size is shown for a subset of rows, as once, few, many or a class of expanded clone.

j_gene,d_gene,abundance,v_gene,CDR3nt,CDR3aa
TRBJ2-3,TRBD2,few,TRBV20-1,TGCAGTGTGGATTGGACTAGCGGGAGGGGCACAGATACGCAGTATTTT,CSVDWTSGRGTDTQYF
TRBJ2-5,TRBD2,.,TRBV20-1,TGCAGTGCTACTCAATTACAACTAGCGGGAGGGAGAGAGACCCAGTACTTC,CSATQLQLAGGRETQYF
TRBJ2-7,.,.,TRBV5-5,TGTGCCAGCATGGGGCCCCAGAGCGGCCAAAGCTCCTACGAGCAGTACTTC,CASMGPQSGQSSYEQYF
TRBJ2-1,.,.,TRBV12-3/TRBV12-4,TGTGCCAGCAGTTTCCCTAGCACGGTAGATAGTGAGCAGTTCTTC,CASSFPSTVDSEQFF
TRBJ2-3,TRBD2,.,TRBV5-6,TGTGCCAGCAGCTTGGGTCCCCCAGAGCGTAGCGGGGGCACAGATACGCAGTATTTT,CASSLGPPERSGGTDTQYF
TRBJ2-1,.,few,TRBV7-2,TGTGCCAGCAGCTTAGGGGCAATAGCGGTGAATGAGCAGTTCTTC,CASSLGAIAVNEQFF
TRBJ2-4,.,.,TRBV20-1,TGCAGTGCTAGAACCGGACCCCTAGCCAAAAACATTCAGTACTTC,CSARTGPLAKNIQYF
TRBJ1-1,.,.,TRBV27,TGTGCCAGCGCCCCCCGCCGGGCGGAACACATGAACACTGAAGCTTTCTTT,CASAPRRAEHMNTEAFF
TRBJ2-6,.,.,TRBV20-1,TGCAGTGCTAGGGCACCGGGGGACAGCAGCTCTGGGGCCAACGTCCTGACTTTC,CSARAPGDSSSGANVLTF
TRBJ2-1,.,many,TRBV12-5,TGTCCTGCACTAGGGAGCTCCTACAATGAGCAGTTCTTC,CPALGSSYNEQFF
TRBJ1-5,.,.,TRBV7-2,TGTGCCAGCAGTCAACGACAGTCTGCAAATCAGCCCCAGCATTTT,CASSQRQSANQPQHF
TRBJ2-7,TRBD1,.,TRBV28,TGTGCCAGCAACTGGGGACAGGGAGTTTACGAGCAGTACTTC,CASNWGQGVYEQYF
TRBJ2-4,.,.,TRBV20-1,TGCAGTGCTAGAGGGAGAGGGCGGGCCAAAAACATTCAGTACTTC,CSARGRGRAKNIQYF
TRBJ2-3,TRBD2,few,TRBV20-1,TGCAGTGCTAGTAGCGGGAGGGACACAGATACGCAGTATTTT,CSASSGRDTDTQYF
TRBJ2-3,.,few,TRBV18,TGTGCCAGCTCACCCCCGGTCCTAGGAGGCACAGATACGCAGTATTTT,CASSPPVLGGTDTQYF
TRBJ2-3,TRBD2,.,TRBV18,TGTGCCAGCTCAACCAGGGCTAGCGGGAACACAGATACGCAGTATTTT,CASSTRASGNTDTQYF
TRBJ1-5,.,few,TRBV29-1,TGCAGCGTTAAGGGTGGCAGGGGCAATCAGCCCCAGCATTTT,CSVKGGRGNQPQHF
TRBJ2-1,.,.,TRBV5-4,TGTGCCAGCAACTTGGGTAGATACAATGAGCAGTTCTTC,CASNLGRYNEQFF
TRBJ2-7,TRBD1,.,TRBV9,TGTGCCAGCAGCGTCGGACAGGGTTTGTACGAGCAGTACTTC,CASSVGQGLYEQYF
TRBJ2-5,.,.,TRBV9,TGTGCCAGCAGCGTAGGGGGGGGCCCTTCCAGGGACCAGTACTTC,CASSVGGGPSRDQYF
TRBJ2-7,.,few,TRBV29-1,TGCAGCGTTGAAGCCGGGAGCTCCTACGAGCAGTACTTC,CSVEAGSSYEQYF
TRBJ1-5,TRBD1,.,TRBV12-3/TRBV12-4,TGTGCCAGCAGTTTAAACAGGGGCACTCAGCCCCAGCATTTT,CASSLNRGTQPQHF
TRBJ2-1,.,.,TRBV5-1,TGCGCCAGCAGCTTGGGGACTATCCCAGGGGGGCAGTTCTTC,CASSLGTIPGGQFF
TRBJ2-1,.,.,TRBV3-1,TGTGCCAGCAGCAAAGCCCCCGGGACTGGCTACAATGAGCAGTTCTTC,CASSKAPGTGYNEQFF
TRBJ2-5,TRBD2,.,TRBV4-1,TGCGCCAGCAGCCTACACCCGGAGGGGCTAGCGGGAGAGTTGGAGACCCAGTACTTC,CASSLHPEGLAGELETQYF
TRBJ2-7,.,.,TRBV29-1,TGCAGCGTGGCCTACAGGGTCTCCTACGAGCAGTACTTC,CSVAYRVSYEQYF
TRBJ2-3,.,few,TRBV2,TGTGCCGGACAGTCTCGCACAGATACGCAGTATTTT,CAGQSRTDTQYF
TRBJ2-5,.,few,TRBV20-1,TGCAGTGCTAGGCGGGACATACTTTACCAAGAGACCCAGTACTTC,CSARRDILYQETQYF
TRBJ2-7,TRBD1,.,TRBV15,TGTGCCACCAGCACTCTACCGGGACAGGGAGTCCAGTACTTC,CATSTLPGQGVQYF
TRBJ2-7,TRBD1,.,TRBV4-2,TGTGCCAGCAGCCATGGGACAGGGGGGGAGTACGAGCAGTACTTC,CASSHGTGGEYEQYF
TRBJ2-3,TRBD2,.,TRBV19,TGTGCCAGTGGGGCTAGCGGGAGCTCCACAGATACGCAGTATTTT,CASGASGSSTDTQYF
TRBJ2-7,TRBD1,.,TRBV10-3,TGTGCCATCAGTGACACCTCTCTACAGGGGACCCTCTACGAGCAGTACTTC,CAISDTSLQGTLYEQYF
TRBJ2-1,.,.,TRBV7-3,TGTGCCAGCAGCCCCCCGGGAAAGCAGGGTGAGCAGTTCTTC,CASSPPGKQGEQFF
TRBJ2-1,TRBD2,.,TRBV20-1,TGCAGTGCTAGGGACACGGTTGGCGGGACTAGCGTTAGCAATGAGCAGTTCTTC,CSARDTVGGTSVSNEQFF
TRBJ2-3,.,.,TRBV5-1,TGCGCCAGCAGCCCGGTCCCAGCGCAAGGCACAGATACGCAGTATTTT,CASSPVPAQGTDTQYF
TRBJ2-7,.,once,TRBV6-5,TGTGCCAGCAGTTCCGGCCGGGTTCTCGCGAGCTCCTACGAGCAGTACTTC,CASSSGRVLASSYEQYF
TRBJ1-3,.,.,TRBV10-3,TGTGCCATCAGGGAAGACTCTGGAAACACCATATATTTT,CAIREDSGNTIYF
TRBJ1-2,.,few,TRBV5-6,TGTGCCAGCAGCTCGGGCCTCCTCTATGGCTACACCTTC,CASSSGLLYGYTF
TRBJ2-7,.,.,TRBV2,TGTGCCAGCAGCCCCGGGCCTTACAATGAGCAGTACTTC,CASSPGPYNEQYF
TRBJ2-1,.,once,TRBV20-1,TGCAGTGCTAGAGATGCGCGGGGAGGAGTATCCTACAATGAGCAGTTCTTC,CSARDARGGVSYNEQFF
TRBJ1-2,.,.,TRBV2,TGTGCCAGCAGTAAGGACAAACTCTATGGCTACACCTTC,CASSKDKLYGYTF
TRBJ2-5,TRBD2,.,TRBV20-1,TGCAGTGCTAGGGCCCCGGGTCTAGCGGGGAACAGAGCCAATGAGCAGTACTTC,CSARAPGLAGNRANEQYF
TRBJ1-5,.,.,TRBV6-2/TRBV6-3,TGTGCCAGCAGTTACCACCTTCGGACGAACAATCAGCCCCAGCATTTT,CASSYHLRTNNQPQHF
TRBJ2-7,.,.,TRBV30,TGTGCCTGGAGATCGACAGGTTCCTACGAGCAGTACTTC,CAWRSTGSYEQYF
TRBJ2-1,TRBD2,.,TRBV7-3,TGTGTCAGCAGCCTATCAGCGGGAGGGGAGCAGTTCTTC,CVSSLSAGGEQFF
TRBJ2-4,TRBD2,.,TRBV28,TGTGCCAGCAGTTTTCTGCCGCGGGAGACAAACATTCAGTACTTC,CASSFLPRETNIQYF
TRBJ1-6,.,.,TRBV28,TGTGCCAGCAGCACACCTTCAGGGTTTAGTTCACCCCTCCACTTT,CASSTPSGFSSPLHF
TRBJ2-7,TRBD1,few,TRBV29-1,TGCAGCGTCCGGGACAGGGGGAACGAGCAGTACTTC,CSVRDRGNEQYF
TRBJ1-5,.,.,TRBV21-1,TGTGCCAGCGTTTCAAAACGGGACAGGGGTATGTCAAATGTTCAGCCCCAGCATTTT,CASVSKRDRGMSNVQPQHF
TRBJ1-2,.,.,TRBV29-1,TGCAGCGGCGAGGGTTTGCATGGCTACACCTTC,CSGEGLHGYTF
TRBJ2-1,.,.,TRBV27,TGTGCCAGCAGTTTTATGGGGCCTAACTCCTACAATGAGCAGTTCTTC,CASSFMGPNSYNEQFF
TRBJ2-3,.,.,TRBV5-1,TGCGCCAGCAGCCCCAGGGCCTCTCCAGATACGCAGTATTTT,CASSPRASPDTQYF
TRBJ2-1,TRBD1,many,TRBV20-1,TGCAGTGCTAGACCGGGGAGACAGGGGCACAATGAGCAGTTCTTC,CSARPGRQGHNEQFF
TRBJ2-5,TRBD2,.,TRBV7-8,TGTGCCAGCAGCCCGGGAATCGCGGGAGAGGGAGAGACCCAGTACTTC,CASSPGIAGEGETQYF
TRBJ2-3,.,few,TRBV4-3,TGCGCCAGCAGCCAAGGGTTGGTTCCAGGGCCCTTGTATTTT,CASSQGLVPGPLYF
TRBJ2-5,TRBD2,.,TRBV20-1,TGCAGTGCTAGAGATCCCCCTAGCGGGAGGGATGACGCGTCCCAGTACTTC,CSARDPPSGRDDASQYF
TRBJ2-1,TRBD2,.,TRBV27,TGTGCCAGCAGCACCGGACTAGCGGGATTTTTTGGTGAGCAGTTCTTC,CASSTGLAGFFGEQFF
TRBJ2-3,.,few,TRBV27,TGTGCCAGCACCTCCCTCTGGGCAGATACGCAGTATTTT,CASTSLWADTQYF
TRBJ2-1,.,.,TRBV7-9,TGTGCCAGCGCCAAAGAAGGGAGTGAGCAGTTCTTC,CASAKEGSEQFF